This T cell receptor (beta chain) was recorded in a study of CD8 T cells in ankylosing spondylitis. Study-wide results and caveats: Disease-linked clones bore a CD8+ phenotype, appearing relatively rarely in peripheral blood. Within ankylosing spondylitis blood, a TCR beta motif made up of seven to nine highly homologous variants appeared to be characteristic. The study looked at matched synovial fluid samples from ankylosing spondylitis patients. Disease-linked clones were reported to be significantly enriched there.

Remarks on this clonotype: Antigen specificity is unknown.

For TCR beta, libraries came from quantitative 5'-RACE with molecular barcodes. TCRdb re-derived calls from the 5' RACE reads in MiXCR, one entry per CDR3 protein. The repertoire holds approximately 440,000 distinct CDR3 sequences, with roughly a sixth as singletons. Trimming shortened V by 2 bases and J by 2 bases, and 10 bases separated the two germline ends. Germline V gene data show CDR1 as SGHAT and CDR2 as FQNNGV. The CDR3 spans 14 residues. The chain uses TRBV11-2 and TRBJ2-7; D remains unclear. The specimen was blood, either unsorted or a sorted T cell fraction (not recorded which). The clonotype comes from a male donor with ankylosing spondylitis. The DNA for the CDR3 is TGTGCCAGCAGCTTAAGACGGGTCACCTACGAGCAGTACTTC. It yields the protein CASSLRRVTYEQYF.